This T cell receptor (beta chain) was recovered during a study of blood T cell repertoires in COVID-19. Study-level information: Researchers got acute and convalescent COVID-19 samples from the United States, Italy and Spain. Sources were T cells, B-cell-depleted T cells, or PBMCs; the material itself was cDNA or gDNA.

Sequencing used immunoSEQ multiplex PCR; TCRdb keeps in-frame clones, though not all of them. The data hold hundreds of thousands of clones, with around 91% observed a single time. Individuals aged roughly 18 to 95 years were recruited from fewer than 25 US areas. This CDR3 is 13 amino acids long. CDR1 LNHNV and CDR2 YYDKDF come from the germline V gene (reference sequence). Trimming pared 4 bases from V and 7 bases from J, leaving 11 bases between. Sequenced: PBMCs or T cells enriched from blood (not recorded which). This TCR came from a man aged 25-40 years who had recovered from COVID-19. V gene TRBV15 combines with J gene TRBJ1-5; no firm D call. The CDR3 spells CATSNTRHQPQHF. The CDR3 DNA is TGTGCCACCAGCAACACCCGCCACCAGCCCCAGCATTTT.